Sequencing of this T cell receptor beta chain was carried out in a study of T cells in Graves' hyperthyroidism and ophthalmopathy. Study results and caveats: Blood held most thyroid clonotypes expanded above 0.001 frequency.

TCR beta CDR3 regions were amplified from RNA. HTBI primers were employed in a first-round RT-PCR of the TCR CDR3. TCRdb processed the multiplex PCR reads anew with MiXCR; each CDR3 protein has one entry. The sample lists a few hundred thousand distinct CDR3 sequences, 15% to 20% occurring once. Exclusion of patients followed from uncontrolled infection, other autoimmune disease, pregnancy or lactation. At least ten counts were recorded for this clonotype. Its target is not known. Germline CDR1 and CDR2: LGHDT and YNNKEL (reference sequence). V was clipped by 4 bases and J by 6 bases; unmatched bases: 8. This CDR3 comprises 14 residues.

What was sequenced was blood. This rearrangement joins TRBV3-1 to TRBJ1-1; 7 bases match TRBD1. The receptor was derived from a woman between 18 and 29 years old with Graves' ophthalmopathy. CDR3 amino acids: CASSPFDRDSEAFF. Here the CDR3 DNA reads TGTGCCAGCAGCCCTTTCGACAGGGATTCTGAAGCTTTCTTT.